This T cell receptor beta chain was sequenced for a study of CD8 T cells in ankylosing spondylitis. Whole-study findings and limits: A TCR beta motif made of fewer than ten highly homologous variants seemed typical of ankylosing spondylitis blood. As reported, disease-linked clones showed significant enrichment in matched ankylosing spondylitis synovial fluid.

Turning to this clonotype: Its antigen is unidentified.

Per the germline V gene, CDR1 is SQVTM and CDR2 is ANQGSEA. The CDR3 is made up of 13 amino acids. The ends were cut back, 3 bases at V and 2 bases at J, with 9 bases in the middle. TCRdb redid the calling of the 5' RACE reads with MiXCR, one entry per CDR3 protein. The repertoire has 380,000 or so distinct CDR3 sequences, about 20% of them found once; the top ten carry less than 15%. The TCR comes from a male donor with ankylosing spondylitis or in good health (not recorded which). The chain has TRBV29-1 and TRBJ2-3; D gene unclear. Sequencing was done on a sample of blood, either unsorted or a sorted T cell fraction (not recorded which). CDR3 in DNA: TGCAGCGTTGACGAGAGGTACACAGATACGCAGTATTTT. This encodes CSVDERYTDTQYF.